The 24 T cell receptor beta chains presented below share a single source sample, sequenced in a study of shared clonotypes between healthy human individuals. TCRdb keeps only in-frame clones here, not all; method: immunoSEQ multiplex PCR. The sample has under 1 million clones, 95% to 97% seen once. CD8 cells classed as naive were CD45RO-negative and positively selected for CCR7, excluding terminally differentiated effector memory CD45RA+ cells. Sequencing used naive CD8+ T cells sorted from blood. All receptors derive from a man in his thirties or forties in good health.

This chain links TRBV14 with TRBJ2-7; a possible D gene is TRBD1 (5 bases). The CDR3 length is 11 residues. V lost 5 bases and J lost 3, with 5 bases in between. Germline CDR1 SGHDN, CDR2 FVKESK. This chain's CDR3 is CASSDSYEQYF. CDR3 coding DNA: TGTGCCAGCAGCGACAGCTACGAGCAGTACTTC.

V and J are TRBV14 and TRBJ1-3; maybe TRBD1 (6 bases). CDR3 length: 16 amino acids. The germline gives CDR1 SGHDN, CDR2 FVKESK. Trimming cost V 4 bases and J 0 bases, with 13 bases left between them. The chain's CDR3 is CASSRIQGLSGNTIYF. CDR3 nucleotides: TGTGCCAGCAGCCGGATACAGGGCCTCTCTGGAAACACCATATATTTT.

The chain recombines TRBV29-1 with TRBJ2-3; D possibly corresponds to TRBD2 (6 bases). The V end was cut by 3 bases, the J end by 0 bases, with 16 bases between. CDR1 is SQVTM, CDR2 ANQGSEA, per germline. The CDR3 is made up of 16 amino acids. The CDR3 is CSVDPFGGSSTDTQYF. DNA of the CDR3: TGCAGCGTTGATCCGTTCGGGGGTTCGAGCACAGATACGCAGTATTTT.

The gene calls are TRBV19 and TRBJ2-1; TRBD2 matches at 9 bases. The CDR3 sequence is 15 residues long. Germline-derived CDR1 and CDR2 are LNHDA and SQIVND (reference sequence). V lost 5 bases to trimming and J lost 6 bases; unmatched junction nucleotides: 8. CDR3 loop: CASSHSGSYGNEQFF. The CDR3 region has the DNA TGTGCCAGTAGTCATAGCGGGAGCTACGGCAATGAGCAGTTCTTC.

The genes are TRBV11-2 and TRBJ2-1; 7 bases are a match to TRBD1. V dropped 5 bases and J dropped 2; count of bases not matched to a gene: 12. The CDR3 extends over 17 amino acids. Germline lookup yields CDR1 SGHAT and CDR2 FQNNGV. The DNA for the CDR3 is TGTGCCAGCAGCCCCTGGCCCGGACAGGTAACCTACAATGAGCAGTTCTTC. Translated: CASSPWPGQVTYNEQFF.

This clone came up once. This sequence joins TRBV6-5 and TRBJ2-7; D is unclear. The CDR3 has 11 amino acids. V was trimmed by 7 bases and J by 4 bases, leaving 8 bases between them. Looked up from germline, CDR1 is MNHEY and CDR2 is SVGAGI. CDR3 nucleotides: TGTGCCAGCACCCTGGGGTACGAGCAGTACTTC. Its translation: CASTLGYEQYF.

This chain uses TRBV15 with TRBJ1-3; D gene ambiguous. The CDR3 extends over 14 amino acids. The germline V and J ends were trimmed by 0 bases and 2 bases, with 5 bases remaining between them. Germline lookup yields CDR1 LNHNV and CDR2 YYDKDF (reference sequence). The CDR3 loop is CATSRDRPGNTIYF. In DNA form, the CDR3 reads TGTGCCACCAGCAGAGACAGGCCTGGAAACACCATATATTTT.

In DNA, the CDR3 is TGTGCCAGCAGCTTCCCCCTGGGCAGGGAAGTCCGGTTCGAGCAGTACTTC. It encodes CASSFPLGREVRFEQYF. The gene calls are TRBV5-5 and TRBJ2-7; D may be TRBD1 (5 bases). The ends were cut back, 2 bases at V and 6 bases at J, with 24 bases in the middle. Per germline, CDR1 SGHKS and CDR2 YYEKEE (reference sequence). The CDR3 spans 17 residues.

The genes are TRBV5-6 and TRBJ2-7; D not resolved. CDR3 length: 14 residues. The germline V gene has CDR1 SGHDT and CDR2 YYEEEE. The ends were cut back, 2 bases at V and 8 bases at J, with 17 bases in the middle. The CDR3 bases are TGTGCCAGCAGCTTATCTGGCTCAATGGGCAAGCAGTACTTC. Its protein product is CASSLSGSMGKQYF.

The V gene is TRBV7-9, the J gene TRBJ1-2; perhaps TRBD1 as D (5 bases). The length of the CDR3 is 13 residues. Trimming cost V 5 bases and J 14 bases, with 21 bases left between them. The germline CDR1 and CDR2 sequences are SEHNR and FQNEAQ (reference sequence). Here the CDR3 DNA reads TGTGCCAGCAGCCCAGGGACTCCGCAAGATGGTACCTTC. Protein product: CASSPGTPQDGTF.

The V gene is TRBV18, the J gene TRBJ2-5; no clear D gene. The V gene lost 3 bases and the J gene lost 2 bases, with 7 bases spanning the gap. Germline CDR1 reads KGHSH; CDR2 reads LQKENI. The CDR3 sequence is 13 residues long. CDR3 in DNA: TGTGCCAGCTCACCCCACCCTCAAGAGACCCAGTACTTC. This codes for CASSPHPQETQYF.

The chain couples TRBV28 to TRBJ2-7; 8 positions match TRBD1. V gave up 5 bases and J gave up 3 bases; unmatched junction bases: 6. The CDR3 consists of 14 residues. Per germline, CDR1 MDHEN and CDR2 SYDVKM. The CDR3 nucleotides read TGTGCCAGCAGTCCTGGACAGGGCTTCTACGAGCAGTACTTC. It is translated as CASSPGQGFYEQYF.

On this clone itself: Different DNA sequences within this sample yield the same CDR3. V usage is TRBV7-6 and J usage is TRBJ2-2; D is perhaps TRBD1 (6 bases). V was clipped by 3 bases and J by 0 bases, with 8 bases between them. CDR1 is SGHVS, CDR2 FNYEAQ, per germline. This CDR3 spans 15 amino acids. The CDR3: CASSFRDTNTGELFF. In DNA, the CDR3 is TGTGCCAGCAGCTTCCGGGACACGAACACCGGGGAGCTGTTTTTT.

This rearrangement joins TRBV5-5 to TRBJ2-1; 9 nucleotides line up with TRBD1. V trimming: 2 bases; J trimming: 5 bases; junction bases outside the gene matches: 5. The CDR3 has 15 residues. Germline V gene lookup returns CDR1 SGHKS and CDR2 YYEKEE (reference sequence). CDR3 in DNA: TGTGCCAGCAGCTTTGACAGGGGGTCTAACAATGAGCAGTTCTTC. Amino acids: CASSFDRGSNNEQFF.

DNA for the CDR3: TGTGCCAGCAGAACCCTAGCGGGAGCCCCCTACGAGCAGTACTTC. It codes for CASRTLAGAPYEQYF. The chain carries TRBV27 and TRBJ2-7, with TRBD2 matching over 10 bases. The CDR3 is made up of 15 amino acids. Per the germline V gene, CDR1 is MNHEY and CDR2 is SMNVEV (reference sequence). V trimming: 6 bases; J trimming: 2 bases; junction bases outside the gene matches: 7.

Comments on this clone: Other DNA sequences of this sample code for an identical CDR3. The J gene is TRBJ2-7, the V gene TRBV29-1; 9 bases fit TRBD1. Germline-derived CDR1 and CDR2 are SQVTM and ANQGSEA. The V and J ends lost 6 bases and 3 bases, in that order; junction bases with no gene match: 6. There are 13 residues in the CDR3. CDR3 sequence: CSVETGGGYEQYF. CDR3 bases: TGCAGCGTAGAGACAGGGGGTGGCTACGAGCAGTACTTC.

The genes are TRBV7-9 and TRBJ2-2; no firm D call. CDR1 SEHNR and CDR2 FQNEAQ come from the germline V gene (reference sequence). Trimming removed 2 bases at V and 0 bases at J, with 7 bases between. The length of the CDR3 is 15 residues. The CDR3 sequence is CASSLQAPNTGELFF. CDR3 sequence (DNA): TGTGCCAGCAGCTTACAGGCTCCGAACACCGGGGAGCTGTTTTTT.

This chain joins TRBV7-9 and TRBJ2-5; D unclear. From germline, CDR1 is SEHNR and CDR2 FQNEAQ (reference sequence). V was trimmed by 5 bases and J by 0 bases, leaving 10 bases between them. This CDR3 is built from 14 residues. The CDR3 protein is CASSAPTNQETQYF. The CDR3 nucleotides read TGTGCCAGCAGCGCCCCCACAAACCAAGAGACCCAGTACTTC.

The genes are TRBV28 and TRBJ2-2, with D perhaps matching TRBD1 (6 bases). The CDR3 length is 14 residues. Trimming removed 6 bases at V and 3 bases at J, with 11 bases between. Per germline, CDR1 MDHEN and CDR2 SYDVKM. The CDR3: CASRVQGDTGELFF. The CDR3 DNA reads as TGTGCCAGCAGAGTACAGGGAGACACCGGGGAGCTGTTTTTT.

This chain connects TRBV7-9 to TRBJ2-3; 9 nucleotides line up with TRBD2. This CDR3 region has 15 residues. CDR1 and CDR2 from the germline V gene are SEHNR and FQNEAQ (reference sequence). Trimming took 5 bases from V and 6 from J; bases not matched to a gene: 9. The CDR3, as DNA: TGTGCCAGCAGCCCCGAAGGCGGGAGGGAGGATACGCAGTATTTT. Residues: CASSPEGGREDTQYF.

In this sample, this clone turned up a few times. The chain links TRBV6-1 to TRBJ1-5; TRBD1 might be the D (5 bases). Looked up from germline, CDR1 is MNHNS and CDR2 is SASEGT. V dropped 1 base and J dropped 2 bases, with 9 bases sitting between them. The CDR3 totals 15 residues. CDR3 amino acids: CASSEGGVGNQPQHF. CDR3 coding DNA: TGTGCCAGCAGTGAAGGGGGGGTCGGCAATCAGCCCCAGCATTTT.

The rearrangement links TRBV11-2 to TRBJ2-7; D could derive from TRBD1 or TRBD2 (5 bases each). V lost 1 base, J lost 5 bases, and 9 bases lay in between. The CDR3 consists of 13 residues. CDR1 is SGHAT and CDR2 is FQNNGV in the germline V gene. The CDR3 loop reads CASSLGVGDEQYF. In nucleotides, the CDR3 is TGTGCCAGCAGCTTAGGGGTGGGGGACGAGCAGTACTTC. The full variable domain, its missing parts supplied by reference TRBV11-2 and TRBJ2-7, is EAGVAQSPRYKIIEKRQSVAFWCNPISGHATLYWYQQILGQGPKLLIQFQNNGVVDDSQLPKDRFSAERLKGVDSTLKIQPAKLEDSAVYLCASSLGVGDEQYFGPGTRLTVT.

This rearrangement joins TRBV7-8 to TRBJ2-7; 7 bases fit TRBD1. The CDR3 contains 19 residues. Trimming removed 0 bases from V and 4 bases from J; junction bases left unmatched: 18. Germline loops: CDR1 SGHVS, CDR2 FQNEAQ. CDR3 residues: CASSLARIIPQGDGYEQYF. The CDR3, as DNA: TGTGCCAGCAGCTTAGCGCGGATCATCCCCCAGGGGGACGGGTACGAGCAGTACTTC.

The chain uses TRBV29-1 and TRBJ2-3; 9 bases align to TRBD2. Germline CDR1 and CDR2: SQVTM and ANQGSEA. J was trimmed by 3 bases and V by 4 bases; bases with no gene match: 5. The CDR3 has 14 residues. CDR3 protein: CSVVVSGSTDTQYF. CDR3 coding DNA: TGCAGCGTTGTTGTTAGCGGGAGTACAGATACGCAGTATTTT.